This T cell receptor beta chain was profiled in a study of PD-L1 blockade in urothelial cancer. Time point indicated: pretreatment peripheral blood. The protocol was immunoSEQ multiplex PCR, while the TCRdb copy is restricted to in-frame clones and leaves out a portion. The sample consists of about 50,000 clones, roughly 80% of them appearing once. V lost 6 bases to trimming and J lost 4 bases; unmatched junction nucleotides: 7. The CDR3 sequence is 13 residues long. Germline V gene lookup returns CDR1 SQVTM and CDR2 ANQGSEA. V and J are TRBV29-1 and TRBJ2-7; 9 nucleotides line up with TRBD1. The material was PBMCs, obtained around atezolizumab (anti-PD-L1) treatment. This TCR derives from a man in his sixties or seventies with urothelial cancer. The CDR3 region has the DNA TGCAGCGTCGGACAGGGGTATTATTACGAGCAGTACTTC. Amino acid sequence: CSVGQGYYYEQYF.